The 23 T cell receptor beta chains below come from one sample, sequenced in a study of CD8+CD57+ T cells in acquired aplastic anemia. TCR beta VDJ combinations and CDR3 sequences were profiled from genomic DNA. TCRdb re-analysed the reads in MiXCR, keeping a single row per CDR3 protein. The table includes some 160,000 distinct CDR3 sequences, 47% detected once. It was patients with CD8+CD57+ cell expansion by flow cytometry who were chosen for sequencing. The sample taken for sequencing was sorted CD4+, CD8+, or CD8+CD57+ T cells (not recorded which) from PBMCs. The receptors were sampled from a human donor with aplastic anemia.

The chain couples TRBV11-1 to TRBJ2-1, with 7 bases identical to TRBD1. This CDR3 has 15 residues. The germline CDR1 and CDR2 sequences are SGHAT and FQDESV (reference sequence). V shed 5 bases, J shed 7 bases, and the junction held 11 bases outside the gene matches. The CDR3 loop reads CASSPLPGQTNEQFF. The CDR3 region has the DNA TGTGCCAGCAGCCCGTTACCGGGACAGACTAATGAGCAGTTCTTC.

V usage is TRBV5-1 and J usage is TRBJ2-7; 7 nucleotides line up with TRBD2. The CDR3 contains 13 residues. J was trimmed by 6 bases and V by 0 bases; bases with no gene match: 3. Germline values: CDR1 SGHRS, CDR2 YFSETQ. CDR3 in DNA: TGCGCCAGCAGCTTGGGCGGGGGTGTCGAGCAGTACTTC. This translates into CASSLGGGVEQYF. The full variable domain, in which reference TRBV5-1 and TRBJ2-7 provide the parts outside the CDR3, is KAGVTQTPRYLIKTRGQQVTLSCSPISGHRSVSWYQQTPGQGLQFLFEYFSETQRNKGNFPGRFSGRQFSNSRSEMNVSTLELGDSALYLCASSLGGGVEQYFGPGTRLTVT.

This clonotype was counted ten times or more. The chain employs TRBV19 and TRBJ1-4; 7 bases agree with TRBD1. V lost 3 bases to trimming and J lost 2 bases; unmatched junction nucleotides: 6. CDR3 length equals 16 residues. Germline assignment: CDR1 LNHDA and CDR2 SQIVND (reference sequence). DNA for the CDR3: TGTGCCAGTAGTATTGGCGGGGGACAGACTAATGAAAAACTGTTTTTT. Its protein is CASSIGGGQTNEKLFF.

The chain recombines TRBV20-1 with TRBJ1-1, with D perhaps matching TRBD1 (5 bases). V lost 3 bases to trimming and J lost 4 bases, with 12 bases between them. Germline CDR1 and CDR2: DFQATT and SNEGSKA (reference sequence). The CDR3 has 13 amino acids. The CDR3 DNA sequence: TGCAGTGCTAGGAACCCCGGGGGCACTGAAGCTTTCTTT. Encoded protein: CSARNPGGTEAFF.

This clonotype was detected ten times or more. J is TRBJ1-6 and V is TRBV30; a possible D gene is TRBD1 (6 bases). V shed 8 bases and J shed 9 bases, with 20 bases lying between them. Germline loops: CDR1 GTSNPN, CDR2 SVGIG (reference sequence). The CDR3 is 14 residues long. The CDR3 is CARSKDRLSSPLHF. As DNA, the CDR3 is TGTGCCCGTTCTAAGGACAGACTTTCTTCACCCCTCCACTTT.

V gene TRBV5-4 combines with J gene TRBJ2-5, with TRBD1 matching 9 bases. The V and J ends lost 1 base and 9 bases, in that order; junction bases with no gene match: 7. This CDR3 has 14 amino acids. In germline, CDR1 is SGHNT, CDR2 YYREEE (reference sequence). The CDR3 here is CASSLTGGNQPQYF. As DNA, the CDR3 is TGTGCCAGCAGCTTGACAGGGGGCAATCAGCCCCAGTACTTC.

This clonotype was counted a few times. The chain recombines TRBV15 with TRBJ2-7, with D tentatively TRBD1 (5 bases). In germline, CDR1 is LNHNV, CDR2 YYDKDF (reference sequence). The CDR3 runs 13 residues. V was cut by 1 base and J by 6 bases, with 10 bases left in between. The DNA for the CDR3 is TGTGCCACCAGCAGAGTAGTAGGGGTCGAGCAGTACTTC. It codes for CATSRVVGVEQYF.

This clonotype came up many times. The chain combines TRBV16 with TRBJ1-4; D remains unclear. The V end lost 5 bases, the J end lost 2 bases, and 3 bases lay between the germline ends. The germline CDR1 and CDR2 sequences are KGHSY and FQNENV. The CDR3 is 12 amino acids. CDR3 nucleotides: TGTGCCAGCAGCAGTACTAATGAAAAACTGTTTTTT. Translating gives CASSSTNEKLFF. Based on the CDR3 plus reference TRBV16 and TRBJ1-4, the full variable domain is GEEVAQTPKHLVRGEGQKAKLYCAPIKGHSYVFWYQQVLKNEFKFLISFQNENVFDETGMPKERFSAKCLPNSPCSLEIQATKLEDSAVYFCASSSTNEKLFFGSGTQLSVL.

The V call is TRBV19, the J call TRBJ2-7; possibly TRBD1 or TRBD2 for D (5 bases each). Germline V gene lookup returns CDR1 LNHDA and CDR2 SQIVND (reference sequence). The V and J ends lost 2 bases and 1 base respectively, with 9 bases between them. The CDR3 has 14 amino acids. The CDR3 coding sequence is TGTGCCAGTAGTATAACAGGAGGATCCTACGAGCAGTACTTC. Translating gives CASSITGGSYEQYF. Together with reference TRBV19 and TRBJ2-7, the CDR3 gives the full variable domain: DGGITQSPKYLFRKEGQNVTLSCEQNLNHDAMYWYRQDPGQGLRLIYYSQIVNDFQKGDIAEGYSVSREKKESFPLTVTSAQKNPTAFYLCASSITGGSYEQYFGPGTRLTVT.

The V gene is TRBV10-3, the J gene TRBJ2-1; 9 bases agree with TRBD2. Trimming at V came to 4 bases and at J to 4 bases, leaving 5 bases not matched to a gene. The CDR3 runs to 15 residues. Germline-derived CDR1 and CDR2 are ENHRY and SYGVKD. Written as DNA, the CDR3 is TGTGCCATCAGTGCTAGCGGGAAGACGTACAATGAGCAGTTCTTC. Protein sequence: CAISASGKTYNEQFF.

This sequence joins TRBV5-1 and TRBJ2-7; 8 nucleotides agree with TRBD1. The CDR3 extends over 15 amino acids. Per the germline V gene, CDR1 is SGHRS and CDR2 is YFSETQ. With V trimmed by 0 bases and J by 3 bases, 5 bases remained unmatched. The CDR3 reads CASSLAGTGYYEQYF. For the CDR3, the DNA is TGCGCCAGCAGCTTGGCCGGGACAGGATACTACGAGCAGTACTTC.

This clonotype was counted ten times or more. The rearrangement links TRBV7-2 to TRBJ2-3; D possibly corresponds to TRBD2 (5 bases). Germline CDR1 is SGHTA and CDR2 is FQGNSA. V lost 7 bases, J lost 0 bases, and 17 bases lay in between. This CDR3 region has 16 residues. The DNA for the CDR3 is TGTGCCAGCATCCGTGGGAGATCATCTAGCACAGATACGCAGTATTTT. This encodes CASIRGRSSSTDTQYF.

The V gene is TRBV15, the J gene TRBJ2-1; 14 positions match TRBD2. V lost 1 base to trimming and J lost 8 bases; unmatched junction nucleotides: 7. Germline V gives CDR1 LNHNV, CDR2 YYDKDF (reference sequence). The CDR3 sequence is 17 residues long. This CDR3 reads CATSRGSTSGGADEQFF. The CDR3 region has the DNA TGTGCCACCAGCAGAGGCTCGACTAGCGGGGGGGCCGATGAGCAGTTCTTC. Drawing the rest from reference TRBV15 and TRBJ2-1, the complete variable domain is DAMVIQNPRYQVTQFGKPVTLSCSQTLNHNVMYWYQQKSSQAPKLLFHYYDKDFNNEADTPDNFQSRRPNTSFCFLDIRSPGLGDTAMYLCATSRGSTSGGADEQFFGPGTRLTVL.

The rearrangement joins TRBV2 to TRBJ1-5; TRBD1 agrees at 7 bases. The V gene end was trimmed by 5 bases and the J gene end by 11 bases; junction bases not matched to a gene: 12. CDR3 size: 14 residues. Germline-derived CDR1 and CDR2 are SNHLY and FYNNEI. The CDR3 DNA reads TGTGCCAGCAGTCGACAGGGCCTCGAGGCGGCCCAGCATTTT. Protein: CASSRQGLEAAQHF.

This clonotype was observed many times. The chain has TRBV24-1 and TRBJ2-3; 7 nucleotides agree with TRBD1. CDR1 is KGHDR, CDR2 SFDVKD, per germline. The CDR3 runs 16 residues. V dropped 2 bases and J dropped 4; count of bases not matched to a gene: 8. The CDR3, as DNA: TGTGCCACCAGTGATTCGGGACAGAACAACCCAGATACGCAGTATTTT. This gives the protein CATSDSGQNNPDTQYF.

This clonotype came up many times. This chain connects TRBV9 to TRBJ1-2; 7 bases are a match to TRBD1. This CDR3 has 14 residues. V dropped 3 bases and J dropped 2; count of bases not matched to a gene: 4. Germline CDR1 and CDR2: SGDLS and YYNGEE. CDR3: CASSAQGNNYGYTF. CDR3 sequence (DNA): TGTGCCAGCAGCGCACAGGGGAACAACTATGGCTACACCTTC.

This clonotype has at least ten counts. The chain couples TRBV20-1 to TRBJ2-1, with D possibly being TRBD1 or TRBD2 (6 bases each). V was cut by 0 bases and J by 5 bases, with 17 bases left in between. From germline, CDR1 is DFQATT and CDR2 SNEGSKA (reference sequence). The CDR3 extends over 16 amino acids. This chain's CDR3 is CSARDQGTHLNNEQFF. CDR3 bases: TGCAGTGCTAGAGATCAGGGGACTCACCTAAACAATGAGCAGTTCTTC.

This clonotype was counted once. Given a much more abundant clone one base away, this may be a read error. The chain carries TRBV12-3 or TRBV12-4 and TRBJ2-2, with 8 bases aligning to TRBD1. This CDR3 has 15 residues. In nucleotides, the CDR3 is TGTGCCAGCAGTTTAAGACAGGGGAGCACCGGGGATCTGTTTTTT. Amino acid sequence: CASSLRQGSTGDLFF.

On this clonotype: A read error may be the cause here, since a much bigger clone is one base away. The chain employs TRBV12-5 and TRBJ2-7; D remains ambiguous. V dropped 2 bases and J dropped 4 bases, with 12 bases sitting between them. The CDR3 totals 14 residues. Germline V gene data show CDR1 as LGHNT and CDR2 as FRNRAP. The DNA of the CDR3 is TGTGCTAGTGGTTTGCTATCGACCCCTTACGAGCAGTACTTC. Translation gives CASGLLSTPYEQYF.

In this sample, this clonotype turned up a few times. The chain carries TRBV20-1 and TRBJ1-2, with 8 positions matching TRBD1. The CDR3 is made up of 14 amino acids. The ends lost 0 bases at V and 4 bases at J; junction bases unmatched: 4. The germline gives CDR1 DFQATT, CDR2 SNEGSKA (reference sequence). CDR3 sequence: CSAREQGATYGYTF. The CDR3 bases are TGCAGTGCTAGAGAGCAGGGGGCGACCTATGGCTACACCTTC.

This clonotype was observed many times. This rearrangement joins TRBV24-1 to TRBJ1-1; no clear D gene. Germline values: CDR1 KGHDR, CDR2 SFDVKD. Trimming pared 5 bases from V and 0 bases from J, leaving 9 bases between. The CDR3 length is 14 residues. CDR3 sequence: CATSGDGMNTEAFF. CDR3 DNA sequence: TGTGCCACCAGTGGGGATGGTATGAACACTGAAGCTTTCTTT.

This chain links TRBV18 with TRBJ1-5; maybe TRBD1 (6 bases). The CDR3 has 15 amino acids. V lost 2 bases to trimming and J lost 0 bases, with 8 bases between them. CDR1 is KGHSH, CDR2 LQKENI, per germline. CDR3 sequence: CASSPGQFSNQPQHF. Written as DNA, the CDR3 is TGTGCCAGCTCACCAGGACAGTTTAGCAATCAGCCCCAGCATTTT.

V and J are TRBV28 and TRBJ2-7, with 7 bases lining up with TRBD1. CDR3 length: 17 residues. The germline gives CDR1 MDHEN, CDR2 SYDVKM. The J segment lost 2 bases and the V segment lost 4 bases, leaving 14 bases of the junction unmatched. CDR3 amino acids: CASSSPRGQVPPYEQYF. In DNA form, the CDR3 reads TGTGCCAGCAGTTCACCCCGCGGACAGGTTCCCCCCTACGAGCAGTACTTC.